What follows describes a single T cell receptor (beta chain). The entry originates in a study of blood T cell repertoires in COVID-19. This CDR3 spans 17 amino acids. Trimming removed 1 base at V and 0 bases at J, with 13 bases between. Germline assignment: CDR1 SGHVS and CDR2 FQNEAQ. Clones were read by immunoSEQ multiplex PCR, and TCRdb kept only the in-frame ones, dropping some. The sample has hundreds of thousands of clones; around 91% are singletons. This TCR was sampled from a woman between 18 and 30 years old with acute COVID-19. The chain is built from TRBV7-8 and TRBJ1-3; D unclear. Sequencing was performed on PBMCs or T cells enriched from blood (not recorded which). The CDR3, as DNA: TGTGCCAGCAGCTTAGGCGGCGTCAGTACCTCTGGAAACACCATATATTTT. Translation: CASSLGGVSTSGNTIYF. The variable domain in full, with the rest retrieved from reference TRBV7-8 and TRBJ1-3, is GAGVSQSPRYKVAKRGQDVALRCDPISGHVSLFWYQQALGQGPEFLTYFQNEAQLDKSGLPSDRFFAERPEGSVSTLKIQRTQQEDSAVYLCASSLGGVSTSGNTIYFGEGSWLTVV.